This T cell receptor (beta chain) was identified during a study of T cell clonotyping in hematopoietic cell transplantation. Study-level results: At the given depth, recipient repertoires were over 95% de novo clonotypes. Without cell sorting, CD4 versus CD8 contributions remain unresolved. Broader posttransplant TCR repertoire diversity was predicted by graft donor and pretransplant recipient Inverse Simpson Index values. After transplant, recipient diversity fell while pathologically expanded clonotypes grew through day 180.

Notes on this clone: Its antigen is still unknown.

The CDR3 length is 15 residues. J gave up 9 bases and V 4 bases, and 13 bases lay outside the gene matches. Looked up from germline, CDR1 is SGDLS and CDR2 is YYNGEE. Data came from immunoSEQ multiplex PCR; TCRdb stores just in-frame clones and leaves some out. The sample lists roughly 17,000 clones; 80% to 95% were seen once. This rearrangement joins TRBV9 to TRBJ1-2; TRBD1 aligns across 9 bases. The specimen sequenced was peripheral blood mononuclear cells. The clonotype was recovered from a man aged 35-49 years in good health. Some clones in this sample may be carry-over from other donors' samples. CDR3 bases: TGTGCCAGCAGCTCGTCCCGGGACAGGGAGTCAAGCTACACCTTC. It translates to CASSSSRDRESSYTF.